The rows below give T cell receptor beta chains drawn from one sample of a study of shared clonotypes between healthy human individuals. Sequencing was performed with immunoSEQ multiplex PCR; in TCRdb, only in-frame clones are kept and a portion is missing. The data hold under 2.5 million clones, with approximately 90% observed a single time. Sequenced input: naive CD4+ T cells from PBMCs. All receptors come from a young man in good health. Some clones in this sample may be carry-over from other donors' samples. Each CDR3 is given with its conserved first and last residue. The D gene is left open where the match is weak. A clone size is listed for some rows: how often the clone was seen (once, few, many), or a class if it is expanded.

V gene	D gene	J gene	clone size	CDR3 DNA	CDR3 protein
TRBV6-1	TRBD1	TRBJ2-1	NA	TGTGCCAGCAGTACGTCCGGGCCAGGGGGAGATTTCTTC	CASSTSGPGGDFF
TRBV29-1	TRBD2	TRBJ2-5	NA	TGCAGCGTGACTGGGACTAGCGGGCCTCAAGAGACCCAGTACTTC	CSVTGTSGPQETQYF
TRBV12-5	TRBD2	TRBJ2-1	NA	TGTGCTAGCGATAGCGGGAGGGGTTACAATGAGCAGTTCTTC	CASDSGRGYNEQFF
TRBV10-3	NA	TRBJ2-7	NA	TGTGCCATCAGTGGGGTAGTAAGTGAGCAGTACTTC	CAISGVVSEQYF
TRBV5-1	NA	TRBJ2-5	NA	TGCGCCAGCAGCTTGACTACCCTTAAGGAGGGAGAGACCCAGTACTTC	CASSLTTLKEGETQYF
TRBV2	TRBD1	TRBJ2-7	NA	TGTGCCAGCAGGCCCGGGACAGCCTACGAGCAGTACTTC	CASRPGTAYEQYF
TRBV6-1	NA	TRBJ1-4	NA	TGTGCCAGCAGTGAGGCAGTGGAGGGTTGGGAAAAACTGTTTTTT	CASSEAVEGWEKLFF
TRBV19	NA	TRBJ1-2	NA	TGTGCCAGTAGTATATCGGGCCTAAACTATGGCTACACCTTC	CASSISGLNYGYTF
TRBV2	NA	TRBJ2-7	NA	TGTGCCAGCACCACCCAGGGATACGAGCAGTACTTC	CASTTQGYEQYF
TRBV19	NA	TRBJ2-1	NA	TGTGCCAGTAGTATAGTAGCCCCCGACGTTTCCTACAATGAGCAGTTCTTC	CASSIVAPDVSYNEQFF
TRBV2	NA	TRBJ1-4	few	TGTGCCAGCAGAGGGGACCGGGAAAAACTGTTTTTT	CASRGDREKLFF
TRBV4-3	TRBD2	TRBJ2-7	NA	TGCGCCAGCAGCCAAGAGAGCGCTAGCGGGAGTTCGACCCGGCTTTACGAGCAGTACTTC	CASSQESASGSSTRLYEQYF
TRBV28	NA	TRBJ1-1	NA	TGTGCCAGCACGCTAGAGAGGGGGACTGAAGCTTTCTTT	CASTLERGTEAFF
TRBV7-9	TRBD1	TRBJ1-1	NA	TGTGCCAGCAGCTTAACCGGACAGGGCACTGAAGCTTTCTTT	CASSLTGQGTEAFF
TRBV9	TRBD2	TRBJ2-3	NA	TGTGCCAGCAGCGTACTAGCGGGACCCACAGATACGCAGTATTTT	CASSVLAGPTDTQYF
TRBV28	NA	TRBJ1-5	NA	TGTGCCAGCAGTTCCCCATCACCGGGCAATCAGCCCCAGCATTTT	CASSSPSPGNQPQHF
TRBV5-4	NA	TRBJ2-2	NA	TGTGCCAGCAGGGGGGGAGCAGACACCGGGGAGCTGTTTTTT	CASRGGADTGELFF
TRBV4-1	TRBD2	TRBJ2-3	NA	TGCGCCAGCAGCCAAGCTCGGGCTAGCGGGTATCTCACAGATACGCAGTATTTT	CASSQARASGYLTDTQYF
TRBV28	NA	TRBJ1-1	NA	TGTGCCAGCAGCCAAGGGGTAAACGAAGCTTTCTTT	CASSQGVNEAFF
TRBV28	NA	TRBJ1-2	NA	TGTGCCAGCAGTTTAGTGGTACCTAACTATGGCTACACCTTC	CASSLVVPNYGYTF
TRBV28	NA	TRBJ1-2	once	TGTGCCAGCAGTTCTTACGACAGAAGCTATGGCTACACCTTC	CASSSYDRSYGYTF
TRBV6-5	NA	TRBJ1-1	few	TGTGCCAGCAGGACGGTGAACACTGAAGCTTTCTTT	CASRTVNTEAFF
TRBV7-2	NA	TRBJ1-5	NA	TGTGCCAGCAGCCTCTGGGGAGAAGGGAATCAGCCCCAGCATTTT	CASSLWGEGNQPQHF
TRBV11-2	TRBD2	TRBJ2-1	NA	TGTGCCAGCAGTAATAGCGGGAGCTTACTTGAGCAGTTCTTC	CASSNSGSLLEQFF
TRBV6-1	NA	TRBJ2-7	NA	TGTGCCAGCAGTGAAGCACGGAAACACGAGCAGTACTTC	CASSEARKHEQYF
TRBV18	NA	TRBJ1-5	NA	TGTGCCAGCTCGCGAAGTCAGGGTGGCAATCAGCCCCAGCATTTT	CASSRSQGGNQPQHF
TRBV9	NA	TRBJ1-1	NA	TGTGCCAGCAGCGTACAGGGACATAACACTGAAGCTTTCTTT	CASSVQGHNTEAFF
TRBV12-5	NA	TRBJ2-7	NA	TGTGCTAGTGGCCGACCGGCTGGGCTTTCCACTTACGAGCAGTACTTC	CASGRPAGLSTYEQYF
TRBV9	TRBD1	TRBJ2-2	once	TGTGCCAGCAGCCGGGACAGGCACGGGGAGCTGTTTTTT	CASSRDRHGELFF
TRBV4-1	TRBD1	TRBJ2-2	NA	TGCGCCAGCTTTACTCTACAGGGGGCCAACACCGGGGAGCTGTTTTTT	CASFTLQGANTGELFF
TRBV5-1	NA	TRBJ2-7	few	TGCGCCAGCAGCTTATCAGCGGCCCCCACCGAGCAGTACTTC	CASSLSAAPTEQYF
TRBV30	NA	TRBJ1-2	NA	TGTGCCTGGAGTGTGGGCGGCGGCTACACCTTC	CAWSVGGGYTF
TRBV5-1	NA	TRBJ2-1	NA	TGCGCCAGCAGCTTGGTTGCTAGCCGGGCCCACAATGAGCAGTTCTTC	CASSLVASRAHNEQFF
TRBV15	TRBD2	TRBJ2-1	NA	TGTGCCACCAGCCCGACACTAGCGGAGTACAATGAGCAGTTCTTC	CATSPTLAEYNEQFF
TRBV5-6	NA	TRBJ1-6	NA	TGTGCCAGCAGCTTGAATGCCGGGAACTCACCCCTCCACTTT	CASSLNAGNSPLHF
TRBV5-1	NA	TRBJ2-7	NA	TGCGCCAGCAGCTTAGAAGATCCCACCTACGAGCAGTACTTC	CASSLEDPTYEQYF
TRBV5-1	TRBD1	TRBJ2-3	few	TGCGCCAGCAGCTTGGGACAGGGAGATACGCAGTATTTT	CASSLGQGDTQYF
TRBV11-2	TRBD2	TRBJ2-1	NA	TGTGCCAGCAGCTTTGTGGGACTAGCGGGAGTTGAGCAGTTCTTC	CASSFVGLAGVEQFF
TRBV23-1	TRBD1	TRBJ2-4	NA	TGCGCCAGCAGTCAACCCCTAAGACAGGGGGCCAAAAACATTCAGTACTTC	CASSQPLRQGAKNIQYF
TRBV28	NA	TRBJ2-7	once	TGTGCCAGCAGTTTCGGGACAACCCTTCCCTACGAGCAGTACTTC	CASSFGTTLPYEQYF
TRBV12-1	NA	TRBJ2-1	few	TGTGCCAGCAGCCAACCGGGTGAGCAGTTCTTC	CASSQPGEQFF
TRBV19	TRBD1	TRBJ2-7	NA	TGTGCCAGTAGTCCGGGGACAGGCGACGAGCAGTACTTC	CASSPGTGDEQYF
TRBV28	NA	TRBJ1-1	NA	TGTGCCAGCAGTTTGTTCGGGGGGCAGTCGATCACTGAAGCTTTCTTT	CASSLFGGQSITEAFF
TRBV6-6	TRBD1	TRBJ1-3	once	TGTGCCAGTAGGCCAGGGGGCGCCCCTGATGGAAACACCATATATTTT	CASRPGGAPDGNTIYF
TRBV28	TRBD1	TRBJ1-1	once	TGTGCCAGCAGACCCCCCGGGACAGGGGGCCTAAACACTGAAGCTTTCTTT	CASRPPGTGGLNTEAFF
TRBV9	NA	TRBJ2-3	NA	TGTGCCAGCAGCGTAGAGGGGGGCCTGTCGGGGCAGTATTTT	CASSVEGGLSGQYF
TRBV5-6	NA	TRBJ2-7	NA	TGTGCCAGCAGCTTCAGGGCTGGGGACTACGAGCAGTACTTC	CASSFRAGDYEQYF
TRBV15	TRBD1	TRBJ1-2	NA	TGTGCCACCAGCGATGGGGGACAGCACATAACCTATGGCTACACCTTC	CATSDGGQHITYGYTF
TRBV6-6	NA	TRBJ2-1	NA	TGTGCCAGCAGTTACTCGACCCCCAACATGTACAATGAGCAGTTCTTC	CASSYSTPNMYNEQFF
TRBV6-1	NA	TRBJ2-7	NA	TGTGCCAGCAACCCACGCACGGACTACGAGCAGTACTTC	CASNPRTDYEQYF
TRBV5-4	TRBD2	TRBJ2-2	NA	TGTGCCAGCAGCTCGACTAGCGGGAGTGGCACCGGGGAGCTGTTTTTT	CASSSTSGSGTGELFF
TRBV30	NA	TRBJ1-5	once	TGTGCCTGGAGTGCCAGGACAAATTCACATCAGCCCCAGCATTTT	CAWSARTNSHQPQHF
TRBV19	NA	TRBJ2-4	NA	TGTGCCCCAACGAGCGGCAGCAAAAACATTCAGTACTTC	CAPTSGSKNIQYF
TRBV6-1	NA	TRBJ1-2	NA	TGTGCCAGTAGTACTGGGAACTCCCCTAACTATGGCTACACCTTC	CASSTGNSPNYGYTF
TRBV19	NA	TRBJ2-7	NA	TGTGCCAGTAACAGTGGGATTGCCTACGAGCAGTACTTC	CASNSGIAYEQYF